This is a list of T cell receptor beta chains from one sample in a study of blood T cell repertoires in COVID-19. Sequencing was performed with immunoSEQ multiplex PCR; in TCRdb, only in-frame clones are kept and a portion is missing. The sample carries around 130,000 clones, about 79% recorded once. Sequences were obtained from peripheral blood. The receptors here all came from a woman aged 45-65 years with acute or convalescent COVID-19. Both conserved end residues are part of each CDR3. D genes are given only for firm matches.

>TRBJ2-3|NA|TRBV7-9
TGTGCCAGCAGCCCCAACGGTGGGGGACATCAGTATTTT
CASSPNGGGHQYF
>TRBJ2-7|NA|TRBV5-6
TGTGCCAGCAGCGCGGGGGCAGCCAGTAACTTC
CASSAGAASNF
>TRBJ1-2|TRBD1|TRBV2
TGTGCCAGCAGTGTAGCGGGACAGGGAAGAGTGGACTATGGCTACACCTTC
CASSVAGQGRVDYGYTF
>TRBJ2-1|TRBD1|TRBV7-2
TGTGCCAGCAGCTTAAGGGGGCGGACGGAGCAGTTCTTC
CASSLRGRTEQFF
>TRBJ2-7|TRBD2|TRBV4-1
TGCGCCAGCAGCCCCTGGGGGGGATCCTACGAGCAGTACTTC
CASSPWGGSYEQYF
>TRBJ1-2|NA|TRBV3-1/TRBV3-2
TGTGCCAGCAGGAAGACAGAGTACTATGGCTACACCTTC
CASRKTEYYGYTF
>TRBJ2-3|TRBD2|TRBV7-2
TGTGCCAGCAGCTTACTAGCGGGGGGGCGGAATACGCAGTATTTT
CASSLLAGGRNTQYF
>TRBJ1-1|NA|TRBV6-5
TGTGCCAGCACCTCCGTAGGAGAGGAAGCTTTCTTT
CASTSVGEEAFF
>TRBJ1-5|TRBD1|TRBV7-9
TGTGCCAGCAGCCGGACAGGGGGCGGCAATCAGCCCCAGCATTTT
CASSRTGGGNQPQHF
>TRBJ2-7|TRBD1|TRBV2
TGTGCCAGCATACGTCCGGGACAGGGATACTACGAGCAGTACTTC
CASIRPGQGYYEQYF
>TRBJ1-3|NA|TRBV18
TGTGCCAGCTCACCGGACAGTCCTGGAAACACCATATATTTT
CASSPDSPGNTIYF